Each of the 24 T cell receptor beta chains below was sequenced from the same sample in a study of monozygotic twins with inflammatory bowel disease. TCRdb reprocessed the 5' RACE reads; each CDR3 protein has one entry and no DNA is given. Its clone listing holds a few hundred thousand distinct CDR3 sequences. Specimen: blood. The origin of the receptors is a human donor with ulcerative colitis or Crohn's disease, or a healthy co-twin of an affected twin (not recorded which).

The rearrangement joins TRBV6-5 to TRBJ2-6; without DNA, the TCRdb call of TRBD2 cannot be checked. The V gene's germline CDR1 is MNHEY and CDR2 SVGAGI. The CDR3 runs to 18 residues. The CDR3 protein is CASSLGDSAPSGANVLTF.

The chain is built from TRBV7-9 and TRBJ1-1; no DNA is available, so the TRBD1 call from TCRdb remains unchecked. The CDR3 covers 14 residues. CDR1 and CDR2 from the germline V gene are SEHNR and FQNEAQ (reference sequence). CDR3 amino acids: CASAGIRDNTEAFF.

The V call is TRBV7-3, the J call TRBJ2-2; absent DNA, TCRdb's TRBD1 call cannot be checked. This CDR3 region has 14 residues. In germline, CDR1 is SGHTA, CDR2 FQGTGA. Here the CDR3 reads CASSAGQGGGELFF.

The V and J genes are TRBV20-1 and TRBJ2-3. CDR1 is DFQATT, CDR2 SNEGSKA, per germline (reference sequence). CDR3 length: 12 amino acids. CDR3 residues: CSARASTATQYF.

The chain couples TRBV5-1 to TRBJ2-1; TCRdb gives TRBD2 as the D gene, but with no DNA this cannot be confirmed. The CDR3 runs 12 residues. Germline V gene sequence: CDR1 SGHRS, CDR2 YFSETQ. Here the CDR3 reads CASSLGGGGLTF.

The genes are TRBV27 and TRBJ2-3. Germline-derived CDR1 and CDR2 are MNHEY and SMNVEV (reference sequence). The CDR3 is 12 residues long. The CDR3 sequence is CASSLFPDTQYF.

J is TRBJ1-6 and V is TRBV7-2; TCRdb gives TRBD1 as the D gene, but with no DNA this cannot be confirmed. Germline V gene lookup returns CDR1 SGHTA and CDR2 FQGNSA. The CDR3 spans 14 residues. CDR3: CASSLVGQISPLHF.

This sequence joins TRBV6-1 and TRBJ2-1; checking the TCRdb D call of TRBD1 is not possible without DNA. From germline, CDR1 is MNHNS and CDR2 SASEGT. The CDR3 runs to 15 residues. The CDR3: CASSPSGGILNEQFF.

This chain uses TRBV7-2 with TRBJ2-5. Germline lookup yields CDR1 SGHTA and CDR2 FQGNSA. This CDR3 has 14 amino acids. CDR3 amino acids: CASSSRGYKETQYF.

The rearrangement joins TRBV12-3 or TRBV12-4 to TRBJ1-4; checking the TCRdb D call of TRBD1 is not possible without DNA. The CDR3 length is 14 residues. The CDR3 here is CASSLGTGIEKLFF.

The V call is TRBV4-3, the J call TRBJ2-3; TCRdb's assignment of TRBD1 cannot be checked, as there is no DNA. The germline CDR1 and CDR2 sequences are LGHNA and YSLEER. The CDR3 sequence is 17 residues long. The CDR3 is CASSQDGAGQGTDTQYF.

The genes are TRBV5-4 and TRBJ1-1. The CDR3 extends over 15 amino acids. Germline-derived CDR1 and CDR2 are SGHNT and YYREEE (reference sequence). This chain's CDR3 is CASSLGGGAYTEAFF. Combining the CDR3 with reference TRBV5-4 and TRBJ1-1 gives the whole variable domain ETGVTQSPTHLIKTRGQQVTLRCSSQSGHNTVSWYQQALGQGPQFIFQYYREEENGRGNFPPRFSGLQFPNYSSELNVNALELDDSALYLCASSLGGGAYTEAFFGQGTRLTVV.

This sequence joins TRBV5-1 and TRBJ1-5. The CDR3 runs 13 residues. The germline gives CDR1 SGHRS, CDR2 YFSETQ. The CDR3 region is CASSREGSQPQHF. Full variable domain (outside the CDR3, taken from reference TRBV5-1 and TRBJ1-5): KAGVTQTPRYLIKTRGQQVTLSCSPISGHRSVSWYQQTPGQGLQFLFEYFSETQRNKGNFPGRFSGRQFSNSRSEMNVSTLELGDSALYLCASSREGSQPQHFGDGTRLSIL.

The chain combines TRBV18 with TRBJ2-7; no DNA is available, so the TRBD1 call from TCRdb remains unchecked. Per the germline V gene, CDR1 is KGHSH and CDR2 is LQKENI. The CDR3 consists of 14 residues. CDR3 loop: CASSPGTGTYEQYF.

The CDR3 spells CSAPEESGTDTQYF. This chain links TRBV20-1 with TRBJ2-3. Germline V CDR1 and CDR2: DFQATT, SNEGSKA (reference sequence). The CDR3 loop spans 14 amino acids.

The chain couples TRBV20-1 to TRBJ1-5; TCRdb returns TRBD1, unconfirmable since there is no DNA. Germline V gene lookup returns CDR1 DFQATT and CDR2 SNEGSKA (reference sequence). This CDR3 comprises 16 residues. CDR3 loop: CSARDRSRGVNQPQHF.

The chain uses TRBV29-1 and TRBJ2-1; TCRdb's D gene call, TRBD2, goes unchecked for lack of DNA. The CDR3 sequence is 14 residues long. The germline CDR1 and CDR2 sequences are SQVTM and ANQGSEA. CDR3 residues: CSVDPNGGLLPQFF.

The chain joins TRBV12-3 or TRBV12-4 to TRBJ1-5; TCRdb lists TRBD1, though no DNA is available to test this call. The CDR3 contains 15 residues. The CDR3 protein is CASSYTGIKNQPQHF.

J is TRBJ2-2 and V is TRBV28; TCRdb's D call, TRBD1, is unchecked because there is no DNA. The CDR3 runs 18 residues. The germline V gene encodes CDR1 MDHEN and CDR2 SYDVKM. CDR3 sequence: CASSPRTGGLLNTGELFF.

CDR3 residues: CASSLTPGTSGGVGYEQYF. The V call is TRBV7-6, the J call TRBJ2-7; TCRdb selects TRBD2, and the lack of DNA leaves this call unchecked. The CDR3 sequence is 19 residues long. CDR1 SGHVS and CDR2 FNYEAQ come from the germline V gene. Full variable domain (rest looked up from reference TRBV7-6 and TRBJ2-7): GAGVSQSPRYKVTKRGQDVALRCDPISGHVSLYWYRQALGQGPEFLTYFNYEAQQDKSGLPNDRFSAERPEGSISTLTIQRTEQRDSAMYRCASSLTPGTSGGVGYEQYFGPGTRLTVT.

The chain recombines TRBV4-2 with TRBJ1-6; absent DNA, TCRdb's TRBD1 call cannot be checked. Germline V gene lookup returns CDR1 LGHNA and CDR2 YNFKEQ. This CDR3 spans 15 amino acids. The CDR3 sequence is CASNPLGIDNSPLHF.

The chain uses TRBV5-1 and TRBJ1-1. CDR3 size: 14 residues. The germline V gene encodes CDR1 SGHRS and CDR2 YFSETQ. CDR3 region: CASSLQATNTEAFF.

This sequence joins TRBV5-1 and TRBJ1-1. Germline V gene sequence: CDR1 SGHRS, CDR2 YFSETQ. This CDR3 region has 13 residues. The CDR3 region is CASSRVSNTEAFF.

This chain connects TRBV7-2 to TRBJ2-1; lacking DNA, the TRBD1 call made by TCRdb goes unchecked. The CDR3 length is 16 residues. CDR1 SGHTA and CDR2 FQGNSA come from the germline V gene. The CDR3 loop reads CASRYMDSRSYNEQFF.